The 9 T cell receptor beta chains below all came from one sample that was sequenced in a study of T cell changes during pregnancy in multiple sclerosis. Produced via immunoSEQ multiplex PCR; TCRdb's table is partial and in-frame only. The data show 58,000 or so clones, approximately 90% seen once. This specimen was peripheral blood, taken in the first trimester of pregnancy. These receptor sequences come from a female donor in good health, enrolled as a control in a pregnancy study.

The V gene is TRBV2, the J gene TRBJ1-2, with 8 bases identical to TRBD1. V trimming: 4 bases; J trimming: 4 bases; junction bases outside the gene matches: 8. From germline, CDR1 is SNHLY and CDR2 FYNNEI. The CDR3 totals 15 residues. Here the CDR3 reads CASSGVGQGLYGYTF. CDR3 DNA sequence: TGTGCCAGCAGTGGCGTAGGACAGGGCCTCTATGGCTACACCTTC.

This sequence joins TRBV27 and TRBJ2-4, with D maybe TRBD2 (7 bases). In germline, CDR1 is MNHEY, CDR2 SMNVEV (reference sequence). The length of the CDR3 is 14 residues. The germline V and J ends were trimmed by 3 bases and 7 bases, with 13 bases remaining between them. This CDR3 is CASSFAGAQNIQYF. The CDR3 DNA follows: TGTGCCAGCAGTTTCGCGGGGGCGCAGAACATTCAGTACTTC.

The chain employs TRBV18 and TRBJ2-7; 7 bases fit TRBD1. Germline V gene lookup returns CDR1 KGHSH and CDR2 LQKENI. The CDR3 spans 14 residues. After removal of 0 bases from V and 3 bases from J, the junction contained 2 bases not matched to a gene. The CDR3 DNA reads as TGTGCCAGCTCACCACCGTGGGACAGCTACGAGCAGTACTTC. Amino acids: CASSPPWDSYEQYF.

The CDR3 nucleotides are TGTGCCAGCAGCAGACAGAGCTCCTACGAGCAGTACTTC. Protein: CASSRQSSYEQYF. This chain connects TRBV5-5 to TRBJ2-7, with D possibly being TRBD1 (5 bases). The CDR3 extends over 13 amino acids. Germline values: CDR1 SGHKS, CDR2 YYEKEE (reference sequence). Trimming left V 4 bases short and J 0 bases short, with 8 bases between.

V and J are TRBV5-6 and TRBJ2-2; 10 bases align to TRBD2. The V gene's germline CDR1 is SGHDT and CDR2 YYEEEE. The V segment lost 1 base and the J segment 8 bases; nucleotides outside the gene matches: 8. The CDR3 is made up of 16 amino acids. CDR3 amino acids: CASSLSLAGVYGELFF. The CDR3, as DNA: TGTGCCAGCAGCTTGTCCCTAGCGGGAGTTTATGGGGAGCTGTTTTTT.

This sequence joins TRBV4-1 and TRBJ2-3; TRBD2 agrees at 9 bases. The length of the CDR3 is 14 residues. V trimming: 4 bases; J trimming: 4 bases; junction bases outside the gene matches: 3. The germline V gene encodes CDR1 MGHRA and CDR2 YSYEKL. CDR3 region: CASSPSGDSDTQYF. The DNA of the CDR3 is TGCGCCAGCAGCCCTAGCGGGGACTCAGATACGCAGTATTTT.

The rearrangement links TRBV10-3 to TRBJ1-3, with 7 nucleotides matching TRBD1. In germline, CDR1 is ENHRY, CDR2 SYGVKD. The CDR3 is made up of 15 amino acids. V was clipped by 8 bases and J by 4 bases; unmatched bases: 11. CDR3 loop: CAIYRERDSGNTIYF. For the CDR3, the DNA is TGTGCCATCTACCGGGAACGGGACAGCGGAAACACCATATATTTT.

This clone was recorded a few times. V and J are TRBV5-6 and TRBJ2-7; TRBD2 matches 9 bases. Germline V CDR1 and CDR2: SGHDT, YYEEEE. The CDR3 spans 17 residues. The J segment lost 0 bases and the V segment lost 0 bases, leaving 7 bases of the junction unmatched. The CDR3 sequence is CASSLAGSRGGSYEQYF. CDR3 DNA sequence: TGTGCCAGCAGCTTGGCCGGTTCGCGGGGGGGCTCCTACGAGCAGTACTTC. The variable domain in full, with the rest retrieved from reference TRBV5-6 and TRBJ2-7, is DAGVTQSPTHLIKTRGQQVTLRCSPKSGHDTVSWYQQALGQGPQFIFQYYEEEERQRGNFPDRFSGHQFPNYSSELNVNALLLGDSALYLCASSLAGSRGGSYEQYFGPGTRLTVT.

CDR3 coding DNA: TGTGCCAGCAGCTCCCGGGTCAGTTCGGGGACTAGCGGCGCAGATACGCAGTATTTT. It specifies CASSSRVSSGTSGADTQYF. The chain combines TRBV7-2 with TRBJ2-3; 11 positions agree with TRBD2. In germline, CDR1 is SGHTA, CDR2 FQGNSA. V gave up 4 bases and J gave up 4 bases; unmatched junction bases: 16. The CDR3 covers 19 residues.